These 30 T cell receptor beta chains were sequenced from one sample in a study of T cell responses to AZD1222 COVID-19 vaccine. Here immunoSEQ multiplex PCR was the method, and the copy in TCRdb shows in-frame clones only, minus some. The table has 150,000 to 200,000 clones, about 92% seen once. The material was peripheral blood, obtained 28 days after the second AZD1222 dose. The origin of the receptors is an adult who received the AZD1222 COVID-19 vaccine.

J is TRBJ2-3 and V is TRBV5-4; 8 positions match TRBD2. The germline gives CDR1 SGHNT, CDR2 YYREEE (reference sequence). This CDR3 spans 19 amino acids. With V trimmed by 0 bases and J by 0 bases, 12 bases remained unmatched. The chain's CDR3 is CASSLALAADFSSTDTQYF. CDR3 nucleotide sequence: TGTGCCAGCAGCTTGGCACTAGCGGCCGATTTCTCTAGCACAGATACGCAGTATTTT.

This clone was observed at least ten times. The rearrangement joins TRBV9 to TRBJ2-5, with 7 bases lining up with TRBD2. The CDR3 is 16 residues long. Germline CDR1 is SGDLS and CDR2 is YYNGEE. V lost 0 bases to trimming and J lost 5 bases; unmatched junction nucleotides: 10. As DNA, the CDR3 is TGTGCCAGCAGCGTAGCGGTTAGCGGGTTTTATGAGACCCAGTACTTC. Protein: CASSVAVSGFYETQYF.

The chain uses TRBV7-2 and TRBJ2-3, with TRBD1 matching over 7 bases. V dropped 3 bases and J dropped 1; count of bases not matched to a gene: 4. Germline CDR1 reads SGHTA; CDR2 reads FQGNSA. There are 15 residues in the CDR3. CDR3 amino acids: CASSFRGQGTDTQYF. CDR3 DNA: TGTGCCAGCAGCTTCCGAGGACAGGGCACAGATACGCAGTATTTT.

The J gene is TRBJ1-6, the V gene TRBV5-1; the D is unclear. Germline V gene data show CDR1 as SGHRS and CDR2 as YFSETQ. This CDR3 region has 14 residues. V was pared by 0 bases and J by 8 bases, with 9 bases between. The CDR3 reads CASSLDPGDSPLHF. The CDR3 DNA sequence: TGCGCCAGCAGCTTGGATCCAGGAGATTCACCCCTCCACTTT.

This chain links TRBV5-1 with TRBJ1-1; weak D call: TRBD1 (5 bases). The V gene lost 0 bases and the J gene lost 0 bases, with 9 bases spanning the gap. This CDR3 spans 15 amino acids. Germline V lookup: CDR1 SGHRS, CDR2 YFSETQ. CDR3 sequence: CASSLGGRMNTEAFF. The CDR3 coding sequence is TGCGCCAGCAGCTTGGGGGGACGGATGAACACTGAAGCTTTCTTT.

CDR3 residues: CASSLVGNGELFF. DNA for the CDR3: TGTGCCAGCAGCTTAGTGGGGAACGGGGAGCTGTTTTTT. The chain carries TRBV11-1 and TRBJ2-2, with no clear D. The CDR3 contains 13 residues. Germline values: CDR1 SGHAT, CDR2 FQDESV (reference sequence). Trimming pared 1 base from V and 7 bases from J, leaving 7 bases between.

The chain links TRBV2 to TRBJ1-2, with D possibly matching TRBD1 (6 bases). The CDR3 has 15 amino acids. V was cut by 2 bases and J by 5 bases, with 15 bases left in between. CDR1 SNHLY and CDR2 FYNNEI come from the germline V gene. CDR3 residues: CASSERGRSPYGYTF. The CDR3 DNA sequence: TGTGCCAGCAGTGAAAGGGGGAGATCCCCTTATGGCTACACCTTC.

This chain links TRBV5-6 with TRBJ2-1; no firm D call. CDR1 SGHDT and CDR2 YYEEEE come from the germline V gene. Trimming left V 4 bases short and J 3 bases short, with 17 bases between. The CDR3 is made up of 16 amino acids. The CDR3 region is CASSLTAYLLYNEQFF. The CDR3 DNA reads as TGTGCCAGCAGCCTGACGGCATACCTGCTCTACAATGAGCAGTTCTTC.

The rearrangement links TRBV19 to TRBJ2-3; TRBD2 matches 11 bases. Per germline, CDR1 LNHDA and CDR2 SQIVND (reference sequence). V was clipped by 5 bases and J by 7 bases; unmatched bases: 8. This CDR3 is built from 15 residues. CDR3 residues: CASSDTSGSGNTQYF. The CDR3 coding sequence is TGTGCCAGTAGTGATACTAGCGGGAGTGGGAATACGCAGTATTTT.

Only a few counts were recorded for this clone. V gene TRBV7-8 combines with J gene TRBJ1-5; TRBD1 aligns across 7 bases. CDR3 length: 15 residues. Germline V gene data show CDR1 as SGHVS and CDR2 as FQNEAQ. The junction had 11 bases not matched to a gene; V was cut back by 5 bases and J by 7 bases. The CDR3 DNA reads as TGTGCCAGCAGCCCTCGACAGGGCGCGGGACAGCCCCAGCATTTT. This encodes CASSPRQGAGQPQHF.

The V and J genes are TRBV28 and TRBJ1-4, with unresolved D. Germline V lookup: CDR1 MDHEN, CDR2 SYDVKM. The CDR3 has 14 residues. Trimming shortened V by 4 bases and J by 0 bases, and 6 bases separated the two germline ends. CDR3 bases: TGTGCCAGCAGTTCGATTGCAACTAATGAAAAACTGTTTTTT. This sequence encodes CASSSIATNEKLFF. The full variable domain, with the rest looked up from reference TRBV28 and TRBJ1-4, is DVKVTQSSRYLVKRTGEKVFLECVQDMDHENMFWYRQDPGLGLRLIYFSYDVKMKEKGDIPEGYSVSREKKERFSLILESASTNQTSMYLCASSSIATNEKLFFGSGTQLSVL.

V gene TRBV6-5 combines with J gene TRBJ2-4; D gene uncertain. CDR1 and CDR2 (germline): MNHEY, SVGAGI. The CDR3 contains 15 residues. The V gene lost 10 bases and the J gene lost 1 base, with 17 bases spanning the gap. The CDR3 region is CATLVGVRAKNIQYF. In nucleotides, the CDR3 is TGTGCCACCCTGGTTGGGGTCCGGGCCAAAAACATTCAGTACTTC.

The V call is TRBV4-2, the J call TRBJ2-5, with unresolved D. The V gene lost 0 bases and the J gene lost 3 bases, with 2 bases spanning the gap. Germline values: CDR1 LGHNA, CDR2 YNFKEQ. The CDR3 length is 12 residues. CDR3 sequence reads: CASSQDKETQYF. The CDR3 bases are TGTGCCAGCAGCCAAGATAAAGAGACCCAGTACTTC.

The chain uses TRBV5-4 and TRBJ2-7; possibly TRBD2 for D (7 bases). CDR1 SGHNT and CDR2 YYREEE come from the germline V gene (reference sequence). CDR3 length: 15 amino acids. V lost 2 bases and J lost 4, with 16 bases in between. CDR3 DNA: TGTGCCAGCAGCTTAGGAGGGGGGGGCCTATACGAGCAGTACTTC. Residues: CASSLGGGGLYEQYF.

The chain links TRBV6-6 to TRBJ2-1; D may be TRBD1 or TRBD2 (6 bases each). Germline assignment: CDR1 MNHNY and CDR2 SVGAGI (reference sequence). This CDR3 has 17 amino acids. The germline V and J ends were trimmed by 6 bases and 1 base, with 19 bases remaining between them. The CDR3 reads CASSRRGVLVSYNEQFF. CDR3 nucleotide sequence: TGTGCCAGCAGCCGAAGGGGGGTTTTGGTTTCCTACAATGAGCAGTTCTTC.

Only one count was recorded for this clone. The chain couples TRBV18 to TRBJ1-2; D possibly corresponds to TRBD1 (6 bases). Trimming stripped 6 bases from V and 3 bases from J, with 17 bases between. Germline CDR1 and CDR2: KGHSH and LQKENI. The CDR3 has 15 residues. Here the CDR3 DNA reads TGTGCCAGCTCCCTTGGTTTTGGGGGCGACTATGGCTACACCTTC. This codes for CASSLGFGGDYGYTF.

The CDR3 loop is CASSQGVTGIDTQYF. DNA for the CDR3: TGTGCCAGCAGCCAGGGGGTAACGGGAATAGATACGCAGTATTTT. The chain uses TRBV14 and TRBJ2-3, with D possibly being TRBD1 or TRBD2 (5 bases each). The V and J ends lost 3 bases and 5 bases respectively, with 15 bases between them. The CDR3 has 15 residues. CDR1 is SGHDN and CDR2 is FVKESK in the germline V gene.

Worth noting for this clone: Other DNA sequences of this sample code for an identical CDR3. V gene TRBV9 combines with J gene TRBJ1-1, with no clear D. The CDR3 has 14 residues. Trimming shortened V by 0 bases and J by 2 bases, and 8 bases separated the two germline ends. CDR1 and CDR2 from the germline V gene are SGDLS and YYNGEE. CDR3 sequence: CASSVGQPNTEAFF. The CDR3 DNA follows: TGTGCCAGCAGCGTAGGACAACCTAACACTGAAGCTTTCTTT.

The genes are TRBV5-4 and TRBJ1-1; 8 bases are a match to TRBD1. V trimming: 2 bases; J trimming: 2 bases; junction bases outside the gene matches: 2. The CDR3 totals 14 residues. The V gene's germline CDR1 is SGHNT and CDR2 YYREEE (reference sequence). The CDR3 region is CASSFGQGNTEAFF. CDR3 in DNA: TGTGCCAGCAGCTTTGGACAGGGCAACACTGAAGCTTTCTTT.

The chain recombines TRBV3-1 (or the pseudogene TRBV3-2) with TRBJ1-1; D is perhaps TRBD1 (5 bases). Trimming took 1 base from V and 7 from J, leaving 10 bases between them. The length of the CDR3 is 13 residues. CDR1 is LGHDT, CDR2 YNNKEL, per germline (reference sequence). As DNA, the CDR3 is TGTGCCAGCAGCCAAGTGGGGCGGAGTGAAGCTTTCTTT. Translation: CASSQVGRSEAFF.

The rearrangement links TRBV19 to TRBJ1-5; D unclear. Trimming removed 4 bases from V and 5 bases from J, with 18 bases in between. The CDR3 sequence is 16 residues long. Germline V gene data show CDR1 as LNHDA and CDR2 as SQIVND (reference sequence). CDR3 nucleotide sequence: TGTGCCAGTAGTAATGGGGTTGGGGAGACGCATCAGCCCCAGCATTTT. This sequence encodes CASSNGVGETHQPQHF.

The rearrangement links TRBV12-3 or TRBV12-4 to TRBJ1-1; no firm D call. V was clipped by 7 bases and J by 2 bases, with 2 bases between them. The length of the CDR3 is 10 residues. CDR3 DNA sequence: TGTGCCAGCACCAACACTGAAGCTTTCTTT. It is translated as CASTNTEAFF.

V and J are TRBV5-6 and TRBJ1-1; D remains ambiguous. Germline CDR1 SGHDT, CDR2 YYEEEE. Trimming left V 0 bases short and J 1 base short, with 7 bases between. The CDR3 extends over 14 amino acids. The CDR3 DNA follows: TGTGCCAGCAGCTTGGGACGGCCGAACACTGAAGCTTTCTTT. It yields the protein CASSLGRPNTEAFF. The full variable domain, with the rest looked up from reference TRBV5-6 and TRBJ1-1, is DAGVTQSPTHLIKTRGQQVTLRCSPKSGHDTVSWYQQALGQGPQFIFQYYEEEERQRGNFPDRFSGHQFPNYSSELNVNALLLGDSALYLCASSLGRPNTEAFFGQGTRLTVV.

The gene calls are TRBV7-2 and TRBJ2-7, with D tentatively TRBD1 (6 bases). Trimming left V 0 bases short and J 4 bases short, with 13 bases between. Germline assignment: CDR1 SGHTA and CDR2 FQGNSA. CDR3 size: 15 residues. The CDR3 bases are TGTGCCAGCAGCTTAGCAACACAGGGCTATTACGAGCAGTACTTC. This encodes CASSLATQGYYEQYF.

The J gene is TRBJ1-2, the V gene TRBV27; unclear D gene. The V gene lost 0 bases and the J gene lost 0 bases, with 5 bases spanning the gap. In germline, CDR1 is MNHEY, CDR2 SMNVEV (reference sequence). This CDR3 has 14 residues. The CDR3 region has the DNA TGTGCCAGCAGTTTATCGTCAGCTAACTATGGCTACACCTTC. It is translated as CASSLSSANYGYTF.

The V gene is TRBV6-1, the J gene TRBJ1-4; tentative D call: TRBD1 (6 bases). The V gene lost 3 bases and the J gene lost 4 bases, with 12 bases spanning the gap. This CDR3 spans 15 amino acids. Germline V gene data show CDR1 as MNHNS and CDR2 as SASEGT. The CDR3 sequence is CASSDRTVHNEKLFF. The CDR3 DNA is TGTGCCAGCAGTGACCGGACAGTCCATAATGAAAAACTGTTTTTT.

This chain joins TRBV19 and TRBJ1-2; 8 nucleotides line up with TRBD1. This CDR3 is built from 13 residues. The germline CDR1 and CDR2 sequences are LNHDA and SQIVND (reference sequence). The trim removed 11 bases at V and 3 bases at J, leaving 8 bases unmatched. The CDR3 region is CAGRRGRDYGYTF. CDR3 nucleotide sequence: TGTGCCGGACGCAGGGGGCGCGACTATGGCTACACCTTC.

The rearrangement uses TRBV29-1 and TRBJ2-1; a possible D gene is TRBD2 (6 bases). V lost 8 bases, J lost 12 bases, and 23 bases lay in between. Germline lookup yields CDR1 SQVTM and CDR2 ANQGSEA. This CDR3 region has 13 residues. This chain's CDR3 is CSLQGSGDSSQFF. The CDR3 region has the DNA TGCAGCCTTCAAGGGTCGGGGGATTCGTCGCAGTTCTTC.

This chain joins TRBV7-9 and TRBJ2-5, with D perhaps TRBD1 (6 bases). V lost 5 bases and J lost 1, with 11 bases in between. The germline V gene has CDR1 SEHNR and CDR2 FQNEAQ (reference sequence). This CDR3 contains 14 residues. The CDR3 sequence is CASSPGQFQETQYF. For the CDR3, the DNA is TGTGCCAGCAGCCCAGGACAGTTCCAAGAGACCCAGTACTTC.

The CDR3 DNA reads as TGTGCCTGGAGGAAAAACACAGGGACACCGAACACTGAAGCTTTCTTT. Protein product: CAWRKNTGTPNTEAFF. The chain is built from TRBV30 and TRBJ1-1; maybe TRBD1 (6 bases). V lost 3 bases to trimming and J lost 1 base, with 18 bases between them. Germline CDR1 and CDR2: GTSNPN and SVGIG (reference sequence). The CDR3 is made up of 16 amino acids.